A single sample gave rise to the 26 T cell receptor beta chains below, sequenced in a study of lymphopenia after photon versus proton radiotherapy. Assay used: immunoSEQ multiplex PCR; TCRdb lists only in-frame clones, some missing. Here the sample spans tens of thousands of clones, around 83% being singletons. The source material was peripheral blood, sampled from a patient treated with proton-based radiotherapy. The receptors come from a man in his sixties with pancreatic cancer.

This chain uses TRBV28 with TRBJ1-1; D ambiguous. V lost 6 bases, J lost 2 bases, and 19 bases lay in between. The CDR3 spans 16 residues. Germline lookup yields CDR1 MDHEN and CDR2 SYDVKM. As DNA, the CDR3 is TGTGCCAGCAGCTTAACCCCTGGATCAGGAAACACTGAAGCTTTCTTT. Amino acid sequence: CASSLTPGSGNTEAFF.

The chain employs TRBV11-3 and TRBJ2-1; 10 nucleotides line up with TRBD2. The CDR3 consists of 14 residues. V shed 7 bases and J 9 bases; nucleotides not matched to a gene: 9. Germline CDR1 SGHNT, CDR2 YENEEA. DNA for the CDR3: TGTGCCAGCACGGCCCCTAGCGGGAGAATTGAGCAGTTCTTC. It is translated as CASTAPSGRIEQFF.

The CDR3 nucleotides are TGTGCCAGCAGTCCAGAGATGAGGGGCACTGAAGCTTTCTTT. Residues: CASSPEMRGTEAFF. V is TRBV6-5 and J is TRBJ1-1, with D possibly matching TRBD1 (5 bases). Germline CDR1 and CDR2: MNHEY and SVGAGI. Trimming left V 5 bases short and J 4 bases short, with 14 bases between. This CDR3 is 14 amino acids long.

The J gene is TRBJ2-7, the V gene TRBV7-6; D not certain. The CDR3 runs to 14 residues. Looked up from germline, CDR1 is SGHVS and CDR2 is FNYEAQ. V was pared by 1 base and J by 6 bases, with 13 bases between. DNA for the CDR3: TGTGCCAGCAGCTTAGTTCCGGGTAACCTCGAGCAGTACTTC. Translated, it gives CASSLVPGNLEQYF.

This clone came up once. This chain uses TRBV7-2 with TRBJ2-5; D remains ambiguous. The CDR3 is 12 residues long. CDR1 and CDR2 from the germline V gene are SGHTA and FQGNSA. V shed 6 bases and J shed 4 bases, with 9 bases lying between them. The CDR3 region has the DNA TGTGCCAGCAGGCCGACCGCAGAGACCCAGTACTTC. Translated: CASRPTAETQYF.

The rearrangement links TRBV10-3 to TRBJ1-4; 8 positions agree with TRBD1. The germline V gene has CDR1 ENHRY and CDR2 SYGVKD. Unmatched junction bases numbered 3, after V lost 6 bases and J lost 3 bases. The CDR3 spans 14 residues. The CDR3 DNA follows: TGTGCCATCAGATCGGACAGGGCTAATGAAAAACTGTTTTTT. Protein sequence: CAIRSDRANEKLFF.

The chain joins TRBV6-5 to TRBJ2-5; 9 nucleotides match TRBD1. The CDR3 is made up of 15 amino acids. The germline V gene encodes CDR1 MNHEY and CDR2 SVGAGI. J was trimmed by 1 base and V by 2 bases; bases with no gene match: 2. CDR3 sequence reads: CASSYDRGGQETQYF. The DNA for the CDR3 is TGTGCCAGCAGTTACGACAGGGGGGGCCAAGAGACCCAGTACTTC.

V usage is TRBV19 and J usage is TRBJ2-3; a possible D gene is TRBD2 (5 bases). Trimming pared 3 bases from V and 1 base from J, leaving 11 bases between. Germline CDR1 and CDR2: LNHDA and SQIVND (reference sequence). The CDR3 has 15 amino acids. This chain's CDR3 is CASSIGSGRTDTQYF. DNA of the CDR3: TGTGCCAGTAGTATTGGGAGCGGACGCACAGATACGCAGTATTTT.

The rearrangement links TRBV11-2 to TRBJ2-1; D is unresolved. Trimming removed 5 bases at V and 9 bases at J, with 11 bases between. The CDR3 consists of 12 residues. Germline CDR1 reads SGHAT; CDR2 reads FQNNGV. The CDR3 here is CASSNGFAEQFF. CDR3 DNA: TGTGCCAGCAGCAACGGATTCGCTGAGCAGTTCTTC. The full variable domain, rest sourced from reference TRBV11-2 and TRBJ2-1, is EAGVAQSPRYKIIEKRQSVAFWCNPISGHATLYWYQQILGQGPKLLIQFQNNGVVDDSQLPKDRFSAERLKGVDSTLKIQPAKLEDSAVYLCASSNGFAEQFFGPGTRLTVL.

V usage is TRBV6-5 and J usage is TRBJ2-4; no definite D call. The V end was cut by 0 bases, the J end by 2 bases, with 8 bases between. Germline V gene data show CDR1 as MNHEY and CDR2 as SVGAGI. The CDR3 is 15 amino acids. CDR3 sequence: CASSYSWGTKNIQYF. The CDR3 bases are TGTGCCAGCAGTTACTCGTGGGGAACCAAAAACATTCAGTACTTC.

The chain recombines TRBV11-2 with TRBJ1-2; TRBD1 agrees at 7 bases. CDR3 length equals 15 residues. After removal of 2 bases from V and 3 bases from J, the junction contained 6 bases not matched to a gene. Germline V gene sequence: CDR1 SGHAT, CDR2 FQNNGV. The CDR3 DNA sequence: TGTGCCAGCAGCTTAAATCCCGACAGGGACTATGGCTACACCTTC. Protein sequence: CASSLNPDRDYGYTF.

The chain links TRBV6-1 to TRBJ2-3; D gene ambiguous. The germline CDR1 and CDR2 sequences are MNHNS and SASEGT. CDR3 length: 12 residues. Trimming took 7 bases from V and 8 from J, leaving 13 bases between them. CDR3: CASTRSAGTQYF. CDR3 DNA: TGTGCCAGCACCCGAAGCGCCGGTACGCAGTATTTT.

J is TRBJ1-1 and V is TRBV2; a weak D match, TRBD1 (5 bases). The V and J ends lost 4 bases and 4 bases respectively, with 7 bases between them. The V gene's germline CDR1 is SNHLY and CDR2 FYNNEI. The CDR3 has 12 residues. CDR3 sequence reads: CASSGQLTEAFF. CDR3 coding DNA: TGTGCCAGCAGTGGACAGCTCACTGAAGCTTTCTTT.

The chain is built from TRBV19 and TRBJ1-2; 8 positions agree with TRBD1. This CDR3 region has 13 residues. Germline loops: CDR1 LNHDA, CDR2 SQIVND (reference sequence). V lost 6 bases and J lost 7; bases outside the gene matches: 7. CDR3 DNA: TGTGCCAGTAGCCAGGGGGCCGGATTTGGCTACACCTTC. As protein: CASSQGAGFGYTF.

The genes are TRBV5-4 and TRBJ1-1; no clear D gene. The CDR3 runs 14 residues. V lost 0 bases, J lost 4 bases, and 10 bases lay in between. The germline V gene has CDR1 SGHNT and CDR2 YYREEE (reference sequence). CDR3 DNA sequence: TGTGCCAGCAGCTTGGCCGAAAGGCTCACTGAAGCTTTCTTT. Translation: CASSLAERLTEAFF.

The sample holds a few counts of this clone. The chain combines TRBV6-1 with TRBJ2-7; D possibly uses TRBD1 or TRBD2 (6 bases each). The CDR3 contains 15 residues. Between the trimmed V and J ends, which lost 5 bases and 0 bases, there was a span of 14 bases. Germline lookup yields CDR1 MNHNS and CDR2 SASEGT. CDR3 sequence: CASSLIGGSSYEQYF. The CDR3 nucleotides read TGTGCCAGCAGTTTAATAGGGGGGAGCTCCTACGAGCAGTACTTC.

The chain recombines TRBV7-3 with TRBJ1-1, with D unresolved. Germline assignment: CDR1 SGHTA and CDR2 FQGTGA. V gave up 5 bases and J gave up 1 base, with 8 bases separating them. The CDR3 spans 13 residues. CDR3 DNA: TGTGCCAGCAGCCCAATGGGGAACACTGAAGCTTTCTTT. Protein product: CASSPMGNTEAFF.

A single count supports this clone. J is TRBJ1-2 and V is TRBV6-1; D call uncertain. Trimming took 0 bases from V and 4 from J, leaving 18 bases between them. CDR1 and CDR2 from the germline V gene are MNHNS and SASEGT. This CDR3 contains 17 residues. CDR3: CASSEASLRSAAYGYTF. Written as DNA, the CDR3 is TGTGCCAGCAGTGAAGCGTCGTTAAGGTCAGCTGCCTATGGCTACACCTTC.

CDR3 sequence (DNA): TGCAGTCCTTCTAGAGATACGCAGTATTTT. This codes for CSPSRDTQYF. The chain recombines TRBV20-1 with TRBJ2-3; D is ambiguous. This CDR3 is built from 10 residues. Germline CDR1 and CDR2: DFQATT and SNEGSKA (reference sequence). Trimming removed 8 bases at V and 5 bases at J, with 8 bases between.

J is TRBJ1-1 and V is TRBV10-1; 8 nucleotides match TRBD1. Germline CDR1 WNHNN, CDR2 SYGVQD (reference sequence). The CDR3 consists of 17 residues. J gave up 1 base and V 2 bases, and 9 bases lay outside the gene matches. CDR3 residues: CASSEKAGGNGNTEAFF. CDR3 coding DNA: TGCGCCAGCAGTGAGAAGGCAGGGGGCAACGGGAACACTGAAGCTTTCTTT.

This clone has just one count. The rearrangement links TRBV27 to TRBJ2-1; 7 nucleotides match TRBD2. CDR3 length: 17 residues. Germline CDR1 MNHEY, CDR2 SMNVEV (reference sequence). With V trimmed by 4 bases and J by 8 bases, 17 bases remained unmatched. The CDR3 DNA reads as TGTGCCAGCAGTTCGGGGGATCTAGCGGAAGCAAGGGATGAGCAGTTCTTC. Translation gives CASSSGDLAEARDEQFF.

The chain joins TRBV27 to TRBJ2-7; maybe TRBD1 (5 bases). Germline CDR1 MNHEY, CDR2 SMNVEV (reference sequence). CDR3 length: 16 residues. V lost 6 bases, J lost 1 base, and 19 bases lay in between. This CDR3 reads CASRRAGAQGSYEQYF. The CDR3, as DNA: TGTGCCAGCAGACGGGCCGGCGCCCAGGGATCCTACGAGCAGTACTTC.

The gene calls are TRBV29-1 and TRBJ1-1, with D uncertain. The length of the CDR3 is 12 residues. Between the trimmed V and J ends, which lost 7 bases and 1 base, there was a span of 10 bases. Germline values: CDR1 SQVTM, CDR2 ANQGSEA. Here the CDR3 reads CSAGASNTEAFF. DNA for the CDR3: TGCAGCGCTGGAGCTTCGAACACTGAAGCTTTCTTT.

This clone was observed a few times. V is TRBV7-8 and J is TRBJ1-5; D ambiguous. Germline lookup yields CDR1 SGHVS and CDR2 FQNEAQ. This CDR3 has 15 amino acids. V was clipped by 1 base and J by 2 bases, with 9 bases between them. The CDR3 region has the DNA TGTGCCAGCAGCTTAGTAGGAGGCGGCAATCAGCCCCAGCATTTT. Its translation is CASSLVGGGNQPQHF.

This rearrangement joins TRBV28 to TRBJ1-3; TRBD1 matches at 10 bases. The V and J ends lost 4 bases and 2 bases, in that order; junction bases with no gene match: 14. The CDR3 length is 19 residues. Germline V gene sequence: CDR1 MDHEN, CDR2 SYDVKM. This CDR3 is CASSSPGQGLGFAGNTIYF. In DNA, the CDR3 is TGTGCCAGCAGTTCCCCGGGACAGGGGCTTGGTTTCGCTGGAAACACCATATATTTT.

CDR3 sequence reads: CASSLGRSLGGYTF. The CDR3 nucleotides read TGTGCCAGCAGCTTAGGCAGATCACTCGGAGGCTACACCTTC. The chain joins TRBV7-2 to TRBJ1-2; D unresolved. V lost 1 base, J lost 8 bases, and 14 bases lay in between. There are 14 residues in the CDR3. Germline values: CDR1 SGHTA, CDR2 FQGNSA. Drawing the rest from reference TRBV7-2 and TRBJ1-2, the complete variable domain is GAGVSQSPSNKVTEKGKDVELRCDPISGHTALYWYRQSLGQGLEFLIYFQGNSAPDKSGLPSDRFSAERTGGSVSTLTIQRTQQEDSAVYLCASSLGRSLGGYTFGSGTRLTVV.